A single sample gave rise to the 27 T cell receptor beta chains below, sequenced in a study of CD8+CD57+ T cells in acquired aplastic anemia. Genomic DNA, serving as template, underwent TCR beta VDJ and CDR3 profiling. Using its own MiXCR run on the reads, TCRdb lists one record per CDR3 protein. This table has around 180,000 distinct CDR3 sequences, approximately 48% appearing once. An expansion of CD8+CD57+ cells by flow cytometry had been shown in patients chosen for sequencing. What was sequenced was sorted CD4+, CD8+, or CD8+CD57+ T cells (not recorded which) from PBMCs. The receptor set was obtained from a human donor with aplastic anemia.

At least ten counts were recorded for this clonotype. V is TRBV6-1 and J is TRBJ1-1; no clear D. The germline gives CDR1 MNHNS, CDR2 SASEGT. The CDR3 has 13 amino acids. V lost 2 bases to trimming and J lost 2 bases, with 6 bases between them. The CDR3 sequence: CASSEKTNTEAFF. CDR3 DNA sequence: TGTGCCAGCAGTGAAAAAACCAACACTGAAGCTTTCTTT.

The J gene is TRBJ2-7, the V gene TRBV10-3; tentatively, D is TRBD2 (6 bases). The germline V gene encodes CDR1 ENHRY and CDR2 SYGVKD. This CDR3 comprises 12 residues. V gave up 8 bases and J gave up 3 bases, with 11 bases separating them. The CDR3 DNA sequence: TGTGCCATCGCCAGGGAGGACTACGAGCAGTACTTC. It yields the protein CAIAREDYEQYF.

Ten or more counts support this clonotype. The CDR3 nucleotides are TGTGCCAGTAGAACTACTAGCGGGAGTATTTCCTACAATGAGCAGTTCTTC. Encoded protein: CASRTTSGSISYNEQFF. The chain combines TRBV19 with TRBJ2-1; 11 positions match TRBD2. Germline trimming cut 6 bases from V and 1 base from J; bases unmatched to any gene: 8. Germline V gene data show CDR1 as LNHDA and CDR2 as SQIVND (reference sequence). CDR3 size: 17 residues.

V is TRBV15 and J is TRBJ1-1; no definite D call. Germline-derived CDR1 and CDR2 are LNHNV and YYDKDF (reference sequence). There are 13 residues in the CDR3. The germline V and J ends were trimmed by 1 base and 2 bases, with 5 bases remaining between them. In DNA form, the CDR3 reads TGTGCCACCAGCAGAGTAAGAAACACTGAAGCTTTCTTT. It codes for CATSRVRNTEAFF. Full variable domain (remainder filled in from reference TRBV15 and TRBJ1-1): DAMVIQNPRYQVTQFGKPVTLSCSQTLNHNVMYWYQQKSSQAPKLLFHYYDKDFNNEADTPDNFQSRRPNTSFCFLDIRSPGLGDTAMYLCATSRVRNTEAFFGQGTRLTVV.

This clonotype has ten or more counts. This sequence joins TRBV6-4 and TRBJ1-2; TRBD1 matches at 12 bases. The length of the CDR3 is 16 residues. Trimming at V came to 6 bases and at J to 5 bases, leaving 10 bases not matched to a gene. The V gene's germline CDR1 is MRHNA and CDR2 SNTAGT. For the CDR3, the DNA is TGTGCCAGCAGCCCCGGGACAGGGGGCGGGAATTATGGCTACACCTTC. It codes for CASSPGTGGGNYGYTF.

CDR3 DNA sequence: TGTGCCAGCAGCGCAGACACAGGGGGCACTCAGCCCCAGCATTTT. Translated, it gives CASSADTGGTQPQHF. The genes are TRBV9 and TRBJ1-5; 9 nucleotides align to TRBD1. The CDR3 sequence is 15 residues long. Germline-derived CDR1 and CDR2 are SGDLS and YYNGEE. The V and J ends lost 3 bases and 6 bases, in that order; junction bases with no gene match: 7.

The table lists this clonotype with many counts. The chain is built from TRBV5-1 and TRBJ1-1, with a tentative D call TRBD1 (6 bases). The CDR3 is 14 residues long. The germline CDR1 and CDR2 sequences are SGHRS and YFSETQ. V shed 2 bases and J shed 3 bases, with 11 bases lying between them. The CDR3 sequence: CASSLTGTHTEAFF. The CDR3 nucleotides are TGCGCCAGCAGCTTAACCGGGACACACACTGAAGCTTTCTTT.

The table lists this clonotype with many counts. The rearrangement links TRBV19 to TRBJ2-1; no reliable D call. With 4 bases removed from V and 6 bases from J, the gap between germline ends came to 13 bases. The CDR3 length is 14 residues. CDR1 and CDR2 from the germline V gene are LNHDA and SQIVND (reference sequence). This CDR3 is CASSNGLGVNEQFF. The DNA of the CDR3 is TGTGCCAGTAGTAACGGGCTAGGCGTCAATGAGCAGTTCTTC.

The chain is built from TRBV5-4 and TRBJ2-5; tentatively, D is TRBD1 (5 bases). This CDR3 is 14 amino acids long. V was cut by 7 bases and J by 0 bases, with 13 bases left in between. Germline V CDR1 and CDR2: SGHNT, YYREEE (reference sequence). The CDR3 bases are TGTGCCAGCCTAACGACAGCCTACCAAGAGACCCAGTACTTC. Translated: CASLTTAYQETQYF.

The chain couples TRBV2 to TRBJ2-5, with a tentative D call TRBD2 (5 bases). In germline, CDR1 is SNHLY, CDR2 FYNNEI. CDR3 length: 13 amino acids. Trimming left V 8 bases short and J 5 bases short, with 15 bases between. The CDR3 spells CASQWASGETQYF. In DNA, the CDR3 is TGTGCCAGCCAATGGGCGTCGGGGGAGACCCAGTACTTC. The full variable domain, rest sourced from reference TRBV2 and TRBJ2-5, is EPEVTQTPSHQVTQMGQEVILRCVPISNHLYFYWYRQILGQKVEFLVSFYNNEISEKSEIFDDQFSVERPDGSNFTLKIRSTKLEDSAMYFCASQWASGETQYFGPGTRLLVL.

The chain recombines TRBV29-1 with TRBJ2-1, with 9 bases identical to TRBD1. The V and J ends lost 6 bases and 6 bases, in that order; junction bases with no gene match: 9. CDR1 is SQVTM and CDR2 is ANQGSEA in the germline V gene. The CDR3 runs 14 residues. The CDR3 is CSVRGLGQGNEQFF. For the CDR3, the DNA is TGCAGCGTACGCGGACTGGGACAGGGCAATGAGCAGTTCTTC.

This clonotype was counted at least ten times. The genes are TRBV9 and TRBJ1-1, with 9 positions matching TRBD1. There are 14 residues in the CDR3. CDR1 is SGDLS, CDR2 YYNGEE, per germline. Trimming took 3 bases from V and 5 from J; bases not matched to a gene: 5. The CDR3 DNA is TGTGCCAGCAGCGGCTACAGGGGGCTTACTGAAGCTTTCTTT. Translation: CASSGYRGLTEAFF.

Concerning this clonotype itself: Without the conserved terminal phenylalanine or tryptophan, this CDR3 likely stems from a read error. This chain uses TRBV2 with TRBJ1-2, with D perhaps TRBD1 (5 bases). This CDR3 has 13 amino acids. Trimming removed 3 bases from V and 2 bases from J, with 7 bases in between. Germline-derived CDR1 and CDR2 are SNHLY and FYNNEI. CDR3 coding DNA: TGTGCCAGCAGTGACTCAGGGAACTATGGCTACACCCTC. Translation: CASSDSGNYGYTL.

The table lists this clonotype with a count of one. This chain connects TRBV20-1 to TRBJ2-5, with D tentatively TRBD1 (5 bases). The CDR3 sequence is 13 residues long. Germline V gives CDR1 DFQATT, CDR2 SNEGSKA (reference sequence). Trimming took off 2 bases at V and 9 bases at J, with 16 bases between the two ends. The CDR3 DNA reads as TGCAGTGCTAGACAGGGTGCCGGGTTGCCCCAGTACTTC. It yields the protein CSARQGAGLPQYF.

In its sample, this clonotype was seen many times. The rearrangement joins TRBV5-4 to TRBJ2-7; 8 bases align to TRBD2. V shed 0 bases and J 5 bases; nucleotides not matched to a gene: 4. The CDR3 spans 14 residues. Germline V lookup: CDR1 SGHNT, CDR2 YYREEE (reference sequence). CDR3: CASSLVGRAHEQYF. Here the CDR3 DNA reads TGTGCCAGCAGCTTGGTCGGGAGGGCCCACGAGCAGTACTTC.

This clonotype was detected ten times or more. The V call is TRBV3-1, the J call TRBJ1-2; tentatively, D is TRBD1 (6 bases). The CDR3 covers 11 residues. CDR1 is LGHDT, CDR2 YNNKEL, per germline (reference sequence). The ends were cut back, 5 bases at V and 5 bases at J, with 6 bases in the middle. Here the CDR3 DNA reads TGTGCCAGCAGCGACAGGTATGGCTACACCTTC. This codes for CASSDRYGYTF.

This clonotype turned up a few times. The V gene is TRBV2, the J gene TRBJ1-1, with D perhaps TRBD1 (6 bases). In germline, CDR1 is SNHLY, CDR2 FYNNEI. Trimming shortened V by 7 bases and J by 5 bases, and 11 bases separated the two germline ends. This CDR3 spans 12 amino acids. The CDR3 loop is CASTERGTEAFF. CDR3 bases: TGTGCCAGCACCGAGAGGGGGACTGAAGCTTTCTTT.

The rearrangement joins TRBV19 to TRBJ1-5; D call uncertain. This CDR3 spans 14 amino acids. Trimming took 3 bases from V and 6 from J, leaving 12 bases between them. The germline V gene encodes CDR1 LNHDA and CDR2 SQIVND (reference sequence). CDR3 DNA sequence: TGTGCCAGTAGTATGGGCTACGAGGGTCAGCCCCAGCATTTT. This translates into CASSMGYEGQPQHF.

This clonotype was seen repeatedly, ten times or more. The chain links TRBV19 to TRBJ2-7; a possible D gene is TRBD1 (6 bases). The CDR3 contains 16 residues. Germline CDR1 and CDR2: LNHDA and SQIVND (reference sequence). Trimming removed 4 bases at V and 1 base at J, with 17 bases between. The chain's CDR3 is CASSNPARGKSYEQYF. CDR3 nucleotides: TGTGCCAGTAGTAACCCCGCCAGGGGTAAGTCCTACGAGCAGTACTTC.

The genes are TRBV30 and TRBJ2-7; 7 positions match TRBD1. V lost 5 bases to trimming and J lost 3 bases; unmatched junction nucleotides: 4. The CDR3 sequence is 12 residues long. Germline lookup yields CDR1 GTSNPN and CDR2 SVGIG (reference sequence). CDR3 sequence: CAWGTVNYEQYF. Here the CDR3 DNA reads TGTGCCTGGGGGACAGTAAACTACGAGCAGTACTTC.

This clonotype came up many times. This rearrangement joins TRBV12-3 or TRBV12-4 to TRBJ1-6; maybe TRBD1 (6 bases). The CDR3 contains 14 residues. Trimming cost V 5 bases and J 6 bases, with 11 bases left between them. CDR3 DNA sequence: TGTGCCAGCAGTCCTGACAGGATTAATTCACCCCTCCACTTT. Its translation is CASSPDRINSPLHF.

This clonotype was counted at least ten times. The J gene is TRBJ1-1, the V gene TRBV19; 9 bases are shared with TRBD1. This CDR3 has 16 residues. V lost 6 bases, J lost 10 bases, and 18 bases stayed unmatched. Germline V CDR1 and CDR2: LNHDA, SQIVND (reference sequence). CDR3 in DNA: TGTGCCAGTAGCGACTACAGGGGGCATAGGGGTATGGGAGCTTTCTTT. Protein sequence: CASSDYRGHRGMGAFF.

This chain uses TRBV25-1 with TRBJ2-2; 11 nucleotides agree with TRBD2. The trim removed 8 bases at V and 4 bases at J, leaving 12 bases unmatched. CDR1 is MGHDK and CDR2 is SYGVNS in the germline V gene. The CDR3 extends over 17 amino acids. CDR3 residues: CASSLKPGTSGTGELFF. The CDR3 DNA is TGTGCCAGCTCACTAAAACCCGGGACTAGCGGCACCGGGGAGCTGTTTTTT.

V gene TRBV27 combines with J gene TRBJ2-3; tentatively, D is TRBD1 or TRBD2 (5 bases each). Trimming shortened V by 7 bases and J by 1 base, and 15 bases separated the two germline ends. The CDR3 has 15 amino acids. The germline V gene encodes CDR1 MNHEY and CDR2 SMNVEV (reference sequence). Written as DNA, the CDR3 is TGTGCCAGCATAATCCGGGGCGGAGGCACAGATACGCAGTATTTT. Its translation: CASIIRGGGTDTQYF.

V usage is TRBV27 and J usage is TRBJ2-1, with 7 positions matching TRBD2. The CDR3 runs 15 residues. V dropped 7 bases and J dropped 3; count of bases not matched to a gene: 9. CDR1 and CDR2 (germline): MNHEY, SMNVEV (reference sequence). In DNA, the CDR3 is TGTGCCAGCACCGCCCGGGCTAGCGGCTACAATGAGCAGTTCTTC. This encodes CASTARASGYNEQFF.

V gene TRBV10-3 combines with J gene TRBJ1-2, with TRBD1 identical over 8 bases. V gave up 10 bases and J gave up 0 bases; unmatched junction bases: 10. Germline V gives CDR1 ENHRY, CDR2 SYGVKD. The CDR3 runs to 15 residues. CDR3 sequence (DNA): TGTGCCACCAGGACAGGGCCGAACCCTAACTATGGCTACACCTTC. Protein product: CATRTGPNPNYGYTF.

The chain uses TRBV4-3 and TRBJ1-1; no firm D call. CDR3 length: 12 residues. From germline, CDR1 is LGHNA and CDR2 YSLEER. Deletions cut 7 bases from V and 1 base from J, with 7 bases between. The CDR3 DNA reads TGCGCCAGCACCCGCGGGAACACTGAAGCTTTCTTT. Amino acids: CASTRGNTEAFF.